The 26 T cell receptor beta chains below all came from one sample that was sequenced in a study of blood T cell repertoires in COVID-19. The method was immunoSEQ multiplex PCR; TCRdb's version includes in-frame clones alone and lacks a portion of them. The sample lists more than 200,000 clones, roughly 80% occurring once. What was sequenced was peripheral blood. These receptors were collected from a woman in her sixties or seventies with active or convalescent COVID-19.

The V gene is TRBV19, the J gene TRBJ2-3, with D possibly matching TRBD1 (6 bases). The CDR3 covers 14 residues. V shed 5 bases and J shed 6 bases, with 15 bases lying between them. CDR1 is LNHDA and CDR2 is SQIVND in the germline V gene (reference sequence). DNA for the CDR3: TGTGCCAGTAGTGGCCAGGGGCGGGTCGATACGCAGTATTTT. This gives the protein CASSGQGRVDTQYF.

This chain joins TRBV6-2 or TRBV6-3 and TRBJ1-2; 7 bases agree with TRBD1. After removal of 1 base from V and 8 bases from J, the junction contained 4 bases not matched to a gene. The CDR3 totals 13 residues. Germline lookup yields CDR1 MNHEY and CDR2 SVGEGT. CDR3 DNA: TGTGCCAGCAGTTACTTTGACAGGGAAGGCTACACCTTC. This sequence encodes CASSYFDREGYTF.

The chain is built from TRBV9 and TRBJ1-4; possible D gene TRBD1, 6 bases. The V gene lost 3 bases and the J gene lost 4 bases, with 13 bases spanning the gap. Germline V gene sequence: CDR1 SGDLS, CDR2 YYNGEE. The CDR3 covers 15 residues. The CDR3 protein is CASSAQGPGNEKLFF. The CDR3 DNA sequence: TGTGCCAGCAGCGCCCAGGGGCCAGGTAATGAAAAACTGTTTTTT.

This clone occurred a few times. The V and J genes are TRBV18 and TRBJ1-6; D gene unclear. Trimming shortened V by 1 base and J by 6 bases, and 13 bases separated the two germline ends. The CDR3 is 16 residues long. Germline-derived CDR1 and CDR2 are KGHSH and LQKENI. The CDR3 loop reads CASSPQSRGGNSPLHF. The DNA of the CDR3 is TGTGCCAGCTCACCACAATCTCGCGGCGGTAATTCACCCCTCCACTTT. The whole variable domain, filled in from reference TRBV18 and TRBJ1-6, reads NAGVMQNPRHLVRRRGQEARLRCSPMKGHSHVYWYRQLPEEGLKFMVYLQKENIIDESGMPKERFSAEFPKEGPSILRIQQVVRGDSAAYFCASSPQSRGGNSPLHFGNGTRLTVT.

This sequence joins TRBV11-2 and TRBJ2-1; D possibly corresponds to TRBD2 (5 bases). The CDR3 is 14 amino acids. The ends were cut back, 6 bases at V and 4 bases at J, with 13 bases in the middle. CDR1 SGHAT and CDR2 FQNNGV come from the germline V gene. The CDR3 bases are TGTGCCAGCAGTATGAGGGCGGCTTACAATGAGCAGTTCTTC. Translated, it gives CASSMRAAYNEQFF.

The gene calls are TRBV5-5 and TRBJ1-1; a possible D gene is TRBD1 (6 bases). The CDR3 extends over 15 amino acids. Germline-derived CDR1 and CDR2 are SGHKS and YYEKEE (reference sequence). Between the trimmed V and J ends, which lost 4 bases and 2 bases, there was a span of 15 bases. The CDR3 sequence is CASSALGGPNTEAFF. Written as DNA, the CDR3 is TGTGCCAGCAGCGCGCTGGGGGGGCCTAACACTGAAGCTTTCTTT.

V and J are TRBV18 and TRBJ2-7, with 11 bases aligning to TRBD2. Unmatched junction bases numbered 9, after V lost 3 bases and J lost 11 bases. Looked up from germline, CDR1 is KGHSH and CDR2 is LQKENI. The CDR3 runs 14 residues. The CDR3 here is CASSPTSGSPSEYF. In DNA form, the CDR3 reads TGTGCCAGCTCACCCACTAGCGGGAGCCCTAGCGAGTACTTC. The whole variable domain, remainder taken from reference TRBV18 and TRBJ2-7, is NAGVMQNPRHLVRRRGQEARLRCSPMKGHSHVYWYRQLPEEGLKFMVYLQKENIIDESGMPKERFSAEFPKEGPSILRIQQVVRGDSAAYFCASSPTSGSPSEYFGPGTRLTVT.

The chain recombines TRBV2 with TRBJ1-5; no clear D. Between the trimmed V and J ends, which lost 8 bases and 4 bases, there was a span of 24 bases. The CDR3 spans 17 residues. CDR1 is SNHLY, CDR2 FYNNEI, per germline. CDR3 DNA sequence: TGTGCCAGCTCAACCTTGAGCCGGGGATCAGCTAATCAGCCCCAGCATTTT. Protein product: CASSTLSRGSANQPQHF.

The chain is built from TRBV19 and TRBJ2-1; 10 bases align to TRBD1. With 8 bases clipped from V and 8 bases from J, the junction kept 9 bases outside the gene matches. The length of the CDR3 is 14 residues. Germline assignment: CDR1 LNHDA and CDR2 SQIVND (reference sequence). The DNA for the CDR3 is TGTGCCAGTTCTACAGGACAGGGGGTCTATGAGCAGTTCTTC. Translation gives CASSTGQGVYEQFF.

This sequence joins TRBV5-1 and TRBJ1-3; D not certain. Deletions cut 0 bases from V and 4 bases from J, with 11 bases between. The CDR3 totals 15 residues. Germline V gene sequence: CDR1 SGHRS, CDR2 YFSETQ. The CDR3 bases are TGCGCCAGCAGCTTGGATCGGGTAGTCGGAAACACCATATATTTT. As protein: CASSLDRVVGNTIYF.

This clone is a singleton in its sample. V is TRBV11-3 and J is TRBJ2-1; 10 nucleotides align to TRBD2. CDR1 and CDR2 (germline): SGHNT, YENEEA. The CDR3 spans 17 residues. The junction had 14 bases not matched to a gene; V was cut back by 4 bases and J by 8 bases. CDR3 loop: CASSSAAGGPGRDEQFF. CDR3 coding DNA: TGTGCCAGCAGCTCAGCAGCGGGAGGGCCGGGTAGGGATGAGCAGTTCTTC.

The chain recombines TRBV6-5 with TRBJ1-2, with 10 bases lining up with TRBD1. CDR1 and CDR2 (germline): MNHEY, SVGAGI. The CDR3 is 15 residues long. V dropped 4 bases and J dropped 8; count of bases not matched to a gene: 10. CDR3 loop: CASSSRDRGFWGYTF. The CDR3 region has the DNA TGTGCCAGCAGTTCCCGGGACAGGGGATTTTGGGGCTACACCTTC.

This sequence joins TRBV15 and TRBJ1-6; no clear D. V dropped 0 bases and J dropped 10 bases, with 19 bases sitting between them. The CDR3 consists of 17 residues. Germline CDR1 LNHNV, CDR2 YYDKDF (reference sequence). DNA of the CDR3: TGTGCCACCAGCAGAGAGAGCCCGGGAAAACGAGAATCACCCCTCCACTTT. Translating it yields CATSRESPGKRESPLHF.

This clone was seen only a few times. CDR3 sequence (DNA): TGCAGCGCACGGGACTGGTCCTACGAGCAGTACTTC. As protein: CSARDWSYEQYF. V is TRBV29-1 and J is TRBJ2-7; D might be TRBD2 (6 bases). Between the trimmed V and J ends, which lost 7 bases and 1 base, there was a span of 11 bases. The V gene's germline CDR1 is SQVTM and CDR2 ANQGSEA. The CDR3 consists of 12 residues.

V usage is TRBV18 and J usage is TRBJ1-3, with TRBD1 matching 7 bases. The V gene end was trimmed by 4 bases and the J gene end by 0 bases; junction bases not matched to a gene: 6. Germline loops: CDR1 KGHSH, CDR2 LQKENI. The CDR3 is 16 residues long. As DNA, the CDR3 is TGTGCCAGCTCACAATCGGGGACAGCCTCTGGAAACACCATATATTTT. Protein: CASSQSGTASGNTIYF.

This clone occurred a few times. CDR3 in DNA: TGTGCCAGCAGCCAACAGGGACAGGGGAGCCAGCCCCAGCATTTT. Protein product: CASSQQGQGSQPQHF. V gene TRBV4-2 combines with J gene TRBJ1-5; 10 nucleotides match TRBD1. The CDR3 has 15 amino acids. Germline lookup yields CDR1 LGHNA and CDR2 YNFKEQ. J lost 7 bases, V lost 2 bases, and 5 bases had no gene match.

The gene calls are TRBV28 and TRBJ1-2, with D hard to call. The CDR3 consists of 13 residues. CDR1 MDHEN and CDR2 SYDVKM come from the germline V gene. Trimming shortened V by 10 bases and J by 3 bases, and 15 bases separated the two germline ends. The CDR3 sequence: CAITGEPHYGYTF. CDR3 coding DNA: TGTGCCATCACTGGGGAGCCCCACTATGGCTACACCTTC.

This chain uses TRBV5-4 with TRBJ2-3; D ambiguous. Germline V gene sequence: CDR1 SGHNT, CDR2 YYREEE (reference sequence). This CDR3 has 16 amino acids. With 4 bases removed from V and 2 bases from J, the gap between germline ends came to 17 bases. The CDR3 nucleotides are TGTGCCAGCAGCCGAGCCGGGTCCACTTACACAGATACGCAGTATTTT. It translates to CASSRAGSTYTDTQYF. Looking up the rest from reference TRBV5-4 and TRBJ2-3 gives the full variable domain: ETGVTQSPTHLIKTRGQQVTLRCSSQSGHNTVSWYQQALGQGPQFIFQYYREEENGRGNFPPRFSGLQFPNYSSELNVNALELDDSALYLCASSRAGSTYTDTQYFGPGTRLTVL.

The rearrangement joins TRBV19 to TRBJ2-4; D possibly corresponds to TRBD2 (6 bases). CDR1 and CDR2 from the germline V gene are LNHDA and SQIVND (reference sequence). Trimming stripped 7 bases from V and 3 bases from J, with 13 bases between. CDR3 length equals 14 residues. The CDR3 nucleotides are TGTGCCAGTATGACTCTGGGAGGCAAAAACATTCAGTACTTC. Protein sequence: CASMTLGGKNIQYF.

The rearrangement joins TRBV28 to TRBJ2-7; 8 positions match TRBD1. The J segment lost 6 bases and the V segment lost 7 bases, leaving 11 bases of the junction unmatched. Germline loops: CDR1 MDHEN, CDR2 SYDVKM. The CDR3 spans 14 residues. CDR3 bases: TGTGCCAGCAAAATGACAGGGGAAGTAGGCGAGCAGTACTTC. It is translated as CASKMTGEVGEQYF.

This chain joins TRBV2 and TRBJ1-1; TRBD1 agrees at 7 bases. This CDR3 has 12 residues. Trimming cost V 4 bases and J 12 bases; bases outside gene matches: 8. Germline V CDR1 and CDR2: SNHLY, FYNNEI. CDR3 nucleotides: TGTGCCAGCAGTGCTGGACAGGTGGGGTCTTTCTTT. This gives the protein CASSAGQVGSFF.

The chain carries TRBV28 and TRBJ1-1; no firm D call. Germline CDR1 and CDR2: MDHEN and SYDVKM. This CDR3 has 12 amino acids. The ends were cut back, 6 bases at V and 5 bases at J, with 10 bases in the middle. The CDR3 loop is CASRTGGTEAFF. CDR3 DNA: TGTGCCAGCAGAACGGGAGGGACTGAAGCTTTCTTT.

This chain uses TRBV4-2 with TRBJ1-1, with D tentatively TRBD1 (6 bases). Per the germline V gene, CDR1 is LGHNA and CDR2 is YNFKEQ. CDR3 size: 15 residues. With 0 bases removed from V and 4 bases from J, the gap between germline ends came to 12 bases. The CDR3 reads CASSQDPQGSTEAFF. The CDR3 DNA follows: TGTGCCAGCAGCCAAGACCCACAGGGTAGCACTGAAGCTTTCTTT.

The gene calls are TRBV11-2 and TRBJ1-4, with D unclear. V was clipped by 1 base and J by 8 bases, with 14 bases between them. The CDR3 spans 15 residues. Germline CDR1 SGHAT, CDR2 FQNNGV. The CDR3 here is CASSLAGIVYEKLFF. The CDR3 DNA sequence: TGTGCCAGCAGCTTAGCGGGGATAGTATACGAAAAACTGTTTTTT.

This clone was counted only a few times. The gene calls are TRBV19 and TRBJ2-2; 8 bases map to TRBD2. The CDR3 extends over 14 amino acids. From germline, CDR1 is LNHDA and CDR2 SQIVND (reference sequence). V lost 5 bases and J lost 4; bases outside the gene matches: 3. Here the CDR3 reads CASSSTSGTGELFF. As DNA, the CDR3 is TGTGCCAGTAGTTCCACTAGCGGCACCGGGGAGCTGTTTTTT.

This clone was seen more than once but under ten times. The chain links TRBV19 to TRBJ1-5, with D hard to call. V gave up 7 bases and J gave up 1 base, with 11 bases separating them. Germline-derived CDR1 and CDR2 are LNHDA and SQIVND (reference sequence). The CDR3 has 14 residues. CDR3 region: CASNGHISNQPQHF. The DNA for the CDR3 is TGTGCCAGTAATGGGCACATAAGCAATCAGCCCCAGCATTTT.